The 21 T cell receptor beta chains reported below all come from one sample, sequenced in a study of blood T cell repertoires in COVID-19. This table comes from immunoSEQ multiplex PCR, and its TCRdb copy is limited to in-frame clones, with some not included. The sample has around 300,000 clones; 80% to 90% are singletons. Specimen: peripheral blood. These receptors all stem from a woman in her sixties or seventies with acute or convalescent COVID-19.

The chain combines TRBV19 with TRBJ1-1; TRBD1 aligns across 7 bases. The CDR3 is 13 residues long. CDR1 and CDR2 (germline): LNHDA, SQIVND (reference sequence). V shed 2 bases, J shed 5 bases, and the junction held 2 bases outside the gene matches. The CDR3 nucleotides are TGTGCCAGTAGTATAAGGGGGCGGACTGAAGCTTTCTTT. Translation: CASSIRGRTEAFF.

The chain links TRBV10-2 to TRBJ2-1; D remains ambiguous. In germline, CDR1 is WSHSY, CDR2 SAAADI. V was shortened by 3 bases and J by 12 bases, with 18 bases between the two germline ends. This CDR3 is built from 14 residues. The DNA for the CDR3 is TGCGCCAGCAGTGAAGTGGTTTACGGAGCTGTGCAGTTCTTC. Translated, it gives CASSEVVYGAVQFF.

The chain links TRBV9 to TRBJ2-7, with 7 bases that match TRBD1. CDR1 and CDR2 (germline): SGDLS, YYNGEE. This CDR3 has 14 residues. The junction had 10 bases not matched to a gene; V was cut back by 4 bases and J by 6 bases. CDR3 in amino acids: CASSRDRIPLEQYF. CDR3 bases: TGTGCCAGCAGCCGGGACAGAATTCCCCTCGAGCAGTACTTC.

This clone occurred a few times. The chain links TRBV29-1 to TRBJ1-1; TRBD1 aligns across 10 bases. The CDR3 consists of 15 residues. J lost 7 bases, V lost 6 bases, and 14 bases had no gene match. CDR1 and CDR2 (germline): SQVTM, ANQGSEA. The CDR3 protein is CSVTSPGQGSGEAFF. The CDR3 region has the DNA TGCAGCGTCACCTCACCGGGACAGGGGTCGGGTGAAGCTTTCTTT.

The chain couples TRBV13 to TRBJ2-3; 13 bases align to TRBD2. This CDR3 spans 20 amino acids. Trimming at V came to 0 bases and at J to 2 bases, leaving 11 bases not matched to a gene. Germline V gene lookup returns CDR1 PRHDT and CDR2 FYEKMQ (reference sequence). The CDR3 sequence is CASSLGGTSGDLLTTDTQYF. The CDR3, as DNA: TGTGCCAGCAGCTTAGGAGGGACTAGCGGGGACCTACTAACCACAGATACGCAGTATTTT.

The J gene is TRBJ1-1, the V gene TRBV18; D unclear. The V end was cut by 0 bases, the J end by 6 bases, with 8 bases between. Germline values: CDR1 KGHSH, CDR2 LQKENI. The CDR3 loop spans 13 amino acids. The CDR3 loop is CASSPPQSSEAFF. The CDR3, as DNA: TGTGCCAGCTCACCACCACAGTCTTCTGAAGCTTTCTTT.

J is TRBJ2-3 and V is TRBV7-8; 11 nucleotides match TRBD2. With 4 bases clipped from V and 6 bases from J, the junction kept 6 bases outside the gene matches. Germline V gene sequence: CDR1 SGHVS, CDR2 FQNEAQ. The CDR3 runs to 15 residues. The CDR3 region is CASSSLAGGPDTQYF. In nucleotides, the CDR3 is TGTGCCAGCAGCTCCCTAGCGGGGGGCCCGGATACGCAGTATTTT.

The gene calls are TRBV15 and TRBJ2-1; 12 bases match TRBD2. This CDR3 has 15 residues. Germline loops: CDR1 LNHNV, CDR2 YYDKDF (reference sequence). Trimming removed 5 bases from V and 8 bases from J; junction bases left unmatched: 7. The CDR3 DNA follows: TGTGCCACCAGCCGGTGGACTAGCGGGGCGCATGAGCAGTTCTTC. Amino acid sequence: CATSRWTSGAHEQFF. Based on the CDR3 plus reference TRBV15 and TRBJ2-1, the full variable domain is DAMVIQNPRYQVTQFGKPVTLSCSQTLNHNVMYWYQQKSSQAPKLLFHYYDKDFNNEADTPDNFQSRRPNTSFCFLDIRSPGLGDTAMYLCATSRWTSGAHEQFFGPGTRLTVL.

This clone has only one observation. The chain recombines TRBV3-1 (or the pseudogene TRBV3-2) with TRBJ2-2, with unresolved D. Germline CDR1 is LGHDT and CDR2 is YNNKEL (reference sequence). The CDR3 runs to 14 residues. Trimming shortened V by 3 bases and J by 4 bases, and 9 bases separated the two germline ends. The CDR3 DNA is TGTGCCAGCAGCCAGCACGGGTCCACCGGGGAGCTGTTTTTT. Amino acid sequence: CASSQHGSTGELFF.

This clone was observed a handful of times. The V and J genes are TRBV14 and TRBJ2-1; D remains unclear. CDR3 length: 14 amino acids. Germline values: CDR1 SGHDN, CDR2 FVKESK. Trimming took off 2 bases at V and 5 bases at J, with 10 bases between the two ends. DNA for the CDR3: TGTGCCAGCAGCCAACGGTCAAGCAACAATGAGCAGTTCTTC. Protein: CASSQRSSNNEQFF.

The J gene is TRBJ2-5, the V gene TRBV30, with D possibly called TRBD1 or TRBD2 (6 bases each). Germline-derived CDR1 and CDR2 are GTSNPN and SVGIG (reference sequence). The CDR3 contains 13 residues. The CDR3 sequence: CAWGAEGSETQYF. CDR3 coding DNA: TGTGCTTGGGGGGCGGAGGGTTCCGAGACCCAGTACTTC. The full variable domain, completed using reference TRBV30 and TRBJ2-5, is SQTIHQWPATLVQPVGSPLSLECTVEGTSNPNLYWYRQAAGRGLQLLFYSVGIGQISSEVPQNLSASRPQDRQFILSSKKLLLSDSGFYLCAWGAEGSETQYFGPGTRLLVL.

V is TRBV9 and J is TRBJ1-1; 9 bases map to TRBD1. Germline CDR1 SGDLS, CDR2 YYNGEE. The CDR3 extends over 16 amino acids. V dropped 0 bases and J dropped 1; count of bases not matched to a gene: 4. The CDR3 nucleotides are TGTGCCAGCAGCGTAGCTCCGGGACAGGGGAACACTGAAGCTTTCTTT. It encodes CASSVAPGQGNTEAFF.

The V and J genes are TRBV6-6 and TRBJ1-2; tentatively, D is TRBD1 (6 bases). Germline values: CDR1 MNHNY, CDR2 SVGAGI (reference sequence). V gave up 8 bases and J gave up 5 bases, with 15 bases separating them. This CDR3 contains 13 residues. CDR3 bases: TGTGCCAGCGCAAGCGATGGACAGTATGGCTACACCTTC. This sequence encodes CASASDGQYGYTF.

This clone was picked up a small number of times. This chain uses TRBV7-8 with TRBJ1-2; TRBD1 aligns across 7 bases. Germline-derived CDR1 and CDR2 are SGHVS and FQNEAQ. V lost 4 bases and J lost 3; bases outside the gene matches: 2. The CDR3 extends over 13 amino acids. CDR3 nucleotide sequence: TGTGCCAGCAGCTCGACAGGGTACTATGGCTACACCTTC. This translates into CASSSTGYYGYTF.

J is TRBJ1-1 and V is TRBV29-1; the D gene is possibly TRBD1 (5 bases). CDR1 SQVTM and CDR2 ANQGSEA come from the germline V gene. The V and J ends lost 5 bases and 4 bases respectively, with 14 bases between them. The CDR3 runs to 13 residues. The CDR3 reads CSVTGPGGTEAFF. DNA of the CDR3: TGCAGCGTTACTGGACCCGGGGGCACTGAAGCTTTCTTT.

This clone showed up just once. The rearrangement joins TRBV28 to TRBJ1-4; D is possibly TRBD1 (6 bases). The CDR3 sequence is 11 residues long. The V gene lost 3 bases and the J gene lost 12 bases, with 8 bases spanning the gap. Germline V gene sequence: CDR1 MDHEN, CDR2 SYDVKM. The CDR3 nucleotides are TGTGCCAGCAGTTTCCGACAGGAACTGTTTTTT. Its translation: CASSFRQELFF.

The chain uses TRBV5-1 and TRBJ2-2; 8 bases align to TRBD2. Trimming cost V 4 bases and J 4 bases; bases outside gene matches: 3. This CDR3 spans 14 amino acids. CDR1 is SGHRS, CDR2 YFSETQ, per germline. CDR3 loop: CASSGTRATGELFF. In DNA, the CDR3 is TGCGCCAGCAGCGGGACTAGAGCCACCGGGGAGCTGTTTTTT.

The genes are TRBV19 and TRBJ2-2, with 7 positions matching TRBD1. Germline loops: CDR1 LNHDA, CDR2 SQIVND (reference sequence). V shed 9 bases, J shed 5 bases, and the junction held 9 bases outside the gene matches. CDR3 size: 14 residues. The CDR3 DNA is TGTGCCAGCACAGGGGCTCCTTGGACCGGGGAGCTGTTTTTT. Its protein is CASTGAPWTGELFF.

Only a few counts were recorded for this clone. This chain uses TRBV6-5 with TRBJ1-5; tentative D call: TRBD1 (5 bases). Trimming pared 1 base from V and 4 bases from J, leaving 8 bases between. Germline V gives CDR1 MNHEY, CDR2 SVGAGI. There are 14 residues in the CDR3. The CDR3, as DNA: TGTGCCAGCAGTTACTACGACAGAAATCAGCCCCAGCATTTT. This gives the protein CASSYYDRNQPQHF.

This clone occurred a few times. Other DNA sequences of this sample code for an identical CDR3. The chain recombines TRBV18 with TRBJ1-1; D perhaps matches TRBD1 (5 bases). The CDR3 runs to 14 residues. CDR1 is KGHSH and CDR2 is LQKENI in the germline V gene. V shed 2 bases and J shed 1 base, with 8 bases lying between them. The CDR3 reads CASSPAGRNTEAFF. The CDR3 nucleotides are TGTGCCAGCTCACCAGCGGGACGGAACACTGAAGCTTTCTTT.

The V call is TRBV2, the J call TRBJ2-1; 8 nucleotides align to TRBD1. V dropped 3 bases and J dropped 7; count of bases not matched to a gene: 2. Germline V CDR1 and CDR2: SNHLY, FYNNEI. The CDR3 has 13 amino acids. The CDR3 protein is CASSDYRGNEQFF. Here the CDR3 DNA reads TGTGCCAGCAGTGACTACAGGGGGAATGAGCAGTTCTTC.